The 31 T cell receptor beta chains in this list originate from one sample, sequenced in a study of blood T cell repertoires in COVID-19. Assay used: immunoSEQ multiplex PCR; TCRdb lists only in-frame clones, some missing. Among around 250,000 clones, over 80% were seen once, and the ten largest hold about 1.5%. The specimen was peripheral blood. These receptors all come from a middle-aged woman who had recovered from COVID-19.

This chain uses TRBV6-1 with TRBJ2-4; D is perhaps TRBD2 (5 bases). The germline V gene encodes CDR1 MNHNS and CDR2 SASEGT. CDR3 length: 15 residues. The ends were cut back, 1 base at V and 3 bases at J, with 10 bases in the middle. The CDR3 DNA reads as TGTGCCAGCAGTGAAGGAGGGTCAGACAAAAACATTCAGTACTTC. Its protein is CASSEGGSDKNIQYF.

This chain links TRBV5-1 with TRBJ2-3; D perhaps matches TRBD1 (5 bases). The germline gives CDR1 SGHRS, CDR2 YFSETQ. Trimming shortened V by 3 bases and J by 3 bases, and 8 bases separated the two germline ends. This CDR3 comprises 13 residues. The CDR3 reads CASSYQGTDTQYF. The CDR3 DNA sequence: TGCGCCAGCAGCTACCAGGGAACAGATACGCAGTATTTT.

J is TRBJ2-5 and V is TRBV5-4; 9 nucleotides line up with TRBD1. From germline, CDR1 is SGHNT and CDR2 YYREEE (reference sequence). The CDR3 has 14 residues. V trimming: 4 bases; J trimming: 5 bases; junction bases outside the gene matches: 6. This CDR3 is CASSPGQGGETQYF. The DNA of the CDR3 is TGTGCCAGCAGCCCGGGACAGGGCGGGGAGACCCAGTACTTC.

CDR3 nucleotides: TGCGCCAGCAGCCAAGGGAGACAGGGCAACTCTGGAAACACCATATATTTT. It translates to CASSQGRQGNSGNTIYF. The gene calls are TRBV4-1 and TRBJ1-3; 7 bases fit TRBD1. The germline CDR1 and CDR2 sequences are MGHRA and YSYEKL. This CDR3 has 17 residues. The V gene end was trimmed by 1 base and the J gene end by 0 bases; junction bases not matched to a gene: 6.

The V call is TRBV11-2, the J call TRBJ1-2; TRBD1 matches at 8 bases. Trimming cost V 1 base and J 7 bases; bases outside gene matches: 8. Germline values: CDR1 SGHAT, CDR2 FQNNGV. The CDR3 spans 15 residues. The CDR3 bases are TGTGCCAGCAGCTTAGTCAGTCCGGACAGGGCTGGCTACACCTTC. Translation: CASSLVSPDRAGYTF. Full variable domain (remainder filled in from reference TRBV11-2 and TRBJ1-2): EAGVAQSPRYKIIEKRQSVAFWCNPISGHATLYWYQQILGQGPKLLIQFQNNGVVDDSQLPKDRFSAERLKGVDSTLKIQPAKLEDSAVYLCASSLVSPDRAGYTFGSGTRLTVV.

The chain combines TRBV2 with TRBJ1-5; no definite D call. This CDR3 region has 12 residues. Trimming shortened V by 6 bases and J by 2 bases, and 5 bases separated the two germline ends. Looked up from germline, CDR1 is SNHLY and CDR2 is FYNNEI. The CDR3: CASRGGNQPQHF. For the CDR3, the DNA is TGTGCCAGCAGGGGAGGCAATCAGCCCCAGCATTTT.

The V gene is TRBV5-1, the J gene TRBJ1-2; 12 positions match TRBD1. The CDR3 is 14 amino acids. V was clipped by 4 bases and J by 8 bases; unmatched bases: 6. Germline CDR1 and CDR2: SGHRS and YFSETQ. The CDR3 coding sequence is TGCGCCAGCAGCCAAGGGGACAGGGGGCACGGCTACACCTTC. It codes for CASSQGDRGHGYTF. Variable domain in full (rest from reference TRBV5-1 and TRBJ1-2): KAGVTQTPRYLIKTRGQQVTLSCSPISGHRSVSWYQQTPGQGLQFLFEYFSETQRNKGNFPGRFSGRQFSNSRSEMNVSTLELGDSALYLCASSQGDRGHGYTFGSGTRLTVV.

The chain joins TRBV28 to TRBJ1-2; TRBD1 might be the D (5 bases). CDR3 size: 14 residues. The germline V gene encodes CDR1 MDHEN and CDR2 SYDVKM. Trimming shortened V by 4 bases and J by 7 bases, and 16 bases separated the two germline ends. In DNA form, the CDR3 reads TGTGCCAGCAGTTCCCCCCAGGGAGGATTTGGCTACACCTTC. Amino acids: CASSSPQGGFGYTF.

This clone was seen just once. The CDR3: CASSAGTGDATNEKLFF. The CDR3 DNA reads TGTGCCAGCAGTGCCGGGACAGGGGATGCAACTAATGAAAAACTGTTTTTT. The chain couples TRBV5-6 to TRBJ1-4, with 10 positions matching TRBD1. V lost 5 bases to trimming and J lost 0 bases; unmatched junction nucleotides: 7. CDR1 is SGHDT and CDR2 is YYEEEE in the germline V gene. This CDR3 is built from 17 residues.

The chain links TRBV18 to TRBJ2-5; weak D call: TRBD1 (6 bases). The CDR3 loop spans 15 amino acids. Germline V gene data show CDR1 as KGHSH and CDR2 as LQKENI. Trimming left V 6 bases short and J 2 bases short, with 16 bases between. The CDR3 loop is CASSRQDGIQETQYF. For the CDR3, the DNA is TGTGCCAGCTCCCGACAGGACGGTATACAAGAGACCCAGTACTTC.

This clone was picked up a small number of times. The rearrangement links TRBV25-1 to TRBJ2-2, with D possibly TRBD2 on 6 matching bases. This CDR3 contains 15 residues. V was pared by 7 bases and J by 4 bases, with 16 bases between. Per germline, CDR1 MGHDK and CDR2 SYGVNS. This chain's CDR3 is CASTQRPGLTGELFF. In nucleotides, the CDR3 is TGTGCCAGCACCCAGCGTCCGGGACTCACCGGGGAGCTGTTTTTT.

V usage is TRBV7-9 and J usage is TRBJ1-1; tentatively, D is TRBD1 (6 bases). Germline lookup yields CDR1 SEHNR and CDR2 FQNEAQ (reference sequence). V dropped 4 bases and J dropped 7 bases, with 16 bases sitting between them. This CDR3 contains 14 residues. The chain's CDR3 is CASSYLAGDGEAFF. The CDR3 DNA sequence: TGTGCCAGCAGCTATTTAGCAGGGGACGGTGAAGCTTTCTTT.

The chain recombines TRBV19 with TRBJ2-1; the match to TRBD2 covers 9 bases. The J segment lost 4 bases and the V segment lost 9 bases, leaving 10 bases of the junction unmatched. CDR1 and CDR2 from the germline V gene are LNHDA and SQIVND (reference sequence). The CDR3 extends over 15 amino acids. This CDR3 is CASSRAGGSYNEQFF. CDR3 sequence (DNA): TGTGCCAGCTCCCGGGCGGGGGGGTCTTACAATGAGCAGTTCTTC.

The chain links TRBV5-1 to TRBJ2-7; D possibly corresponds to TRBD1 (5 bases). With 2 bases removed from V and 1 base from J, the gap between germline ends came to 13 bases. Germline V lookup: CDR1 SGHRS, CDR2 YFSETQ. The CDR3 contains 15 residues. CDR3: CASSFVQGNSYEQYF. In DNA form, the CDR3 reads TGCGCCAGCAGCTTTGTCCAGGGAAATTCCTACGAGCAGTACTTC.

The rearrangement uses TRBV5-1 and TRBJ2-1, with a possible D match to TRBD1 (6 bases). Germline CDR1 and CDR2: SGHRS and YFSETQ. Deletions cut 0 bases from V and 8 bases from J, with 15 bases between. The CDR3 length is 15 residues. The CDR3: CASSLAGVQGDEQFF. The CDR3 DNA follows: TGCGCCAGCAGCTTGGCAGGGGTTCAGGGCGATGAGCAGTTCTTC.

This clone was seen more than once but under ten times. The chain carries TRBV19 and TRBJ1-5; 7 nucleotides match TRBD1. Germline CDR1 is LNHDA and CDR2 is SQIVND (reference sequence). This CDR3 comprises 12 residues. Unmatched junction bases numbered 5, after V lost 6 bases and J lost 9 bases. In DNA, the CDR3 is TGTGCCAGTAGAGAACAGGGGTTGCCCCAGCATTTT. Protein product: CASREQGLPQHF.

The CDR3, as DNA: TGCGCCAGCAGCTCTACGGGGGACAGGTATAATTCACCCCTCCACTTT. Protein: CASSSTGDRYNSPLHF. The rearrangement joins TRBV5-1 to TRBJ1-6; 8 nucleotides line up with TRBD1. The CDR3 totals 16 residues. The J segment lost 4 bases and the V segment lost 3 bases, leaving 6 bases of the junction unmatched. Germline V gives CDR1 SGHRS, CDR2 YFSETQ.

The genes are TRBV28 and TRBJ2-1; tentatively, D is TRBD1 (6 bases). The germline V gene encodes CDR1 MDHEN and CDR2 SYDVKM. The V and J ends lost 8 bases and 7 bases respectively, with 18 bases between them. This CDR3 has 14 residues. The CDR3 spells CASAYGQGLNEQFF. The CDR3 coding sequence is TGTGCCAGCGCCTATGGGCAGGGGCTGAATGAGCAGTTCTTC.

V gene TRBV5-4 combines with J gene TRBJ1-2; 9 bases line up with TRBD1. V was clipped by 3 bases and J by 6 bases; unmatched bases: 12. CDR3 length equals 16 residues. Germline lookup yields CDR1 SGHNT and CDR2 YYREEE (reference sequence). CDR3 region: CASSSSLPTGGNGYTF. The CDR3, as DNA: TGTGCCAGCAGCTCCTCACTCCCGACAGGGGGGAATGGCTACACCTTC.

This clone was detected many times. The chain links TRBV15 to TRBJ1-5, with a possible D match to TRBD1 (5 bases). The V end lost 2 bases, the J end lost 1 base, and 12 bases lay between the germline ends. CDR3 length equals 16 residues. Germline V CDR1 and CDR2: LNHNV, YYDKDF (reference sequence). Written as DNA, the CDR3 is TGTGCCACCAGCAGAAGTACGGGGGGGAGCAATCAGCCCCAGCATTTT. As protein: CATSRSTGGSNQPQHF.

The chain joins TRBV6-5 to TRBJ1-1; no firm D call. V was clipped by 5 bases and J by 4 bases, with 14 bases between them. CDR3 length: 14 residues. Germline lookup yields CDR1 MNHEY and CDR2 SVGAGI. The CDR3 loop reads CASSPTRVRTEAFF. DNA of the CDR3: TGTGCCAGCAGTCCCACTCGGGTGCGCACTGAAGCTTTCTTT.

CDR3 region: CASQLQGANEQFF. Here the CDR3 DNA reads TGCGCCAGCCAATTACAGGGGGCAAATGAGCAGTTCTTC. The V call is TRBV5-1, the J call TRBJ2-1; TRBD1 matches at 9 bases. There are 13 residues in the CDR3. Germline CDR1 reads SGHRS; CDR2 reads YFSETQ. The ends lost 7 bases at V and 7 bases at J; junction bases unmatched: 6.

The rearrangement joins TRBV2 to TRBJ2-3; D may be TRBD2 (5 bases). This CDR3 contains 16 residues. Trimming left V 1 base short and J 1 base short, with 12 bases between. Germline CDR1 reads SNHLY; CDR2 reads FYNNEI. CDR3 region: CASSEDGNTRTDTQYF. The CDR3 DNA reads TGTGCCAGCAGTGAAGACGGGAATACCCGCACAGATACGCAGTATTTT.

This chain connects TRBV27 to TRBJ2-1, with D maybe TRBD1 (5 bases). Germline-derived CDR1 and CDR2 are MNHEY and SMNVEV (reference sequence). The V gene lost 8 bases and the J gene lost 5 bases, with 16 bases spanning the gap. This CDR3 region has 14 residues. The CDR3 loop is CASLKTDSHNEQFF. CDR3 sequence (DNA): TGTGCCAGCCTGAAAACAGACAGTCACAATGAGCAGTTCTTC.

The chain employs TRBV7-9 and TRBJ2-2, with 7 positions matching TRBD1. This CDR3 contains 15 residues. From germline, CDR1 is SEHNR and CDR2 FQNEAQ (reference sequence). V lost 6 bases, J lost 8 bases, and 12 bases stayed unmatched. CDR3 DNA sequence: TGTGCCAGCAGTCCACCAACAGGGGCACGGGGGGAGCTGTTTTTT. It is translated as CASSPPTGARGELFF. Using reference TRBV7-9 and TRBJ2-2 for the parts outside the CDR3, the full variable domain is DTGVSQNPRHKITKRGQNVTFRCDPISEHNRLYWYRQTLGQGPEFLTYFQNEAQLEKSRLLSDRFSAERPKGSFSTLEIQRTEQGDSAMYLCASSPPTGARGELFFGEGSRLTVL.

This chain joins TRBV21-1 and TRBJ1-3. TRBV21-1 is a pseudogene locus. The CDR3 length is 15 residues. CDR3: CASSKWRENGNTIYF. The CDR3 nucleotides read TGTGCCAGCAGCAAATGGAGGGAAAATGGAAACACCATATATTTT.

This chain connects TRBV28 to TRBJ1-2; D is possibly TRBD1 (5 bases). Trimming took off 6 bases at V and 4 bases at J, with 24 bases between the two ends. This CDR3 spans 17 amino acids. CDR1 and CDR2 (germline): MDHEN, SYDVKM. This CDR3 is CASSPGWAVPRGYGYTF. CDR3 bases: TGTGCCAGCAGCCCCGGGTGGGCAGTACCTAGGGGCTATGGCTACACCTTC.

V gene TRBV7-9 combines with J gene TRBJ2-1, with a weak D call TRBD1 (5 bases). With 10 bases removed from V and 0 bases from J, the gap between germline ends came to 16 bases. Germline V gene lookup returns CDR1 SEHNR and CDR2 FQNEAQ (reference sequence). This CDR3 comprises 15 residues. The CDR3 DNA reads as TGTGCCACTACGTCACAGGTTAGCTCCTACAATGAGCAGTTCTTC. This gives the protein CATTSQVSSYNEQFF. Full variable domain (rest looked up from reference TRBV7-9 and TRBJ2-1): DTGVSQNPRHKITKRGQNVTFRCDPISEHNRLYWYRQTLGQGPEFLTYFQNEAQLEKSRLLSDRFSAERPKGSFSTLEIQRTEQGDSAMYLCATTSQVSSYNEQFFGPGTRLTVL.

This chain connects TRBV6-6 to TRBJ1-3, with D perhaps matching TRBD1 (6 bases). The CDR3 is 16 amino acids. V lost 6 bases and J lost 2, with 17 bases in between. The V gene's germline CDR1 is MNHNY and CDR2 SVGAGI (reference sequence). The CDR3 DNA follows: TGTGCCAGCAGCCTGATCAGGGGATTTGCTGGAAACACCATATATTTT. It is translated as CASSLIRGFAGNTIYF.

This clone appeared once. This chain links TRBV4-1 with TRBJ2-2, with TRBD1 matching over 7 bases. Germline trimming cut 4 bases from V and 0 bases from J; bases unmatched to any gene: 5. Germline V gene lookup returns CDR1 MGHRA and CDR2 YSYEKL. The CDR3 is 16 amino acids. CDR3 DNA: TGCGCCAGCAGCCTCGGACAGGTCGCGAACACCGGGGAGCTGTTTTTT. It codes for CASSLGQVANTGELFF.

The chain joins TRBV15 to TRBJ1-1; D not resolved. The germline V gene encodes CDR1 LNHNV and CDR2 YYDKDF (reference sequence). Trimming took off 6 bases at V and 1 base at J, with 9 bases between the two ends. This CDR3 is built from 13 residues. The CDR3 is CATRRSGNTEAFF. CDR3 in DNA: TGTGCCACCAGGAGGAGTGGGAACACTGAAGCTTTCTTT.